This T cell receptor (beta chain) was identified in a study of blood T cell repertoires in COVID-19. Across the study: From T cells, B-cell-depleted T cells, or PBMCs came the material, which was cDNA or gDNA.

As handled by the study authors: Reference gene primer amplification gave nucleated cell count estimates. Sequencing used immunoSEQ multiplex PCR; TCRdb keeps in-frame clones, though not all of them. That table furnishes V, J and clone size, whereas the DNA furnished D and trimming. The sample lists roughly 500,000 clones, 85% to 90% occurring once. The CDR3 has 15 amino acids. V gave up 5 bases and J gave up 2 bases; unmatched junction bases: 5. In germline, CDR1 is LNHNV, CDR2 YYDKDF (reference sequence). The specimen was PBMCs or T cells enriched from blood (not recorded which). The receptor was isolated from a woman between 35 and 50 years old who had recovered from COVID-19. The rearrangement joins TRBV15 to TRBJ2-7; 11 bases agree with TRBD1. This CDR3 is CATSFGTGGTYEQYF. The DNA for the CDR3 is TGTGCCACCAGCTTCGGGACAGGGGGAACCTACGAGCAGTACTTC.